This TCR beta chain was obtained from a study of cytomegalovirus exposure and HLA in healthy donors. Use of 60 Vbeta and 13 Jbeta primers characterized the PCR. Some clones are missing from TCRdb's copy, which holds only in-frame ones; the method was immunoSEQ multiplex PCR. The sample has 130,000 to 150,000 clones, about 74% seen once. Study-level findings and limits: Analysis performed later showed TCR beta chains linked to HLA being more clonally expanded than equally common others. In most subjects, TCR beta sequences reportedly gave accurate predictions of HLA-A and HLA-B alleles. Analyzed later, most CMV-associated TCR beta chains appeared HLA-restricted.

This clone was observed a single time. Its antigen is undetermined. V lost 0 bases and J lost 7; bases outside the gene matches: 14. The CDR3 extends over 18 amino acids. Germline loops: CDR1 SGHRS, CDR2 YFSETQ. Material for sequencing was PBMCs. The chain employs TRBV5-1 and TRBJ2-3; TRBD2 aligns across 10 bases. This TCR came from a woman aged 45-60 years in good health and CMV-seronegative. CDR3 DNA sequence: TGCGCCAGCAGCTTGGTGCCTGCTACTAGCGGGGTAGTGAATACGCAGTATTTT. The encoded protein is CASSLVPATSGVVNTQYF.